The rows below give T cell receptor beta chains drawn from one sample of a study of blood T cell repertoires in COVID-19. The table came from immunoSEQ multiplex PCR; TCRdb's copy has only in-frame clones and leaves some out. The top ten clones hold 5.7% of a sample with tens of thousands of clones, about 80% of them seen once. The sequencing sample was made of peripheral blood. These receptors were taken from a man aged 45-65 years with active or convalescent COVID-19. CDR3s include the opening cysteine and the closing phenylalanine or tryptophan.

>TRBV29-1
CSVEKTDTEAFF
>TRBV19
CASSPWTSGESFASTDTQYF
>TRBV5-1
CASSLGEGIDQPQHF
>TRBV6-5
CASSLQGPNQPQHF
>TRBV5-8
CASSPGLAGETEQFF
>TRBV19
CASSMRNEQFF
>TRBV2
CASKGGTNTGELFF
>TRBV7-2
CASSLGNGQGRTQYF
>TRBV10-3
CAIRGGTNTEAFF
>TRBV19
CASSMVPLVYQPQHF
>TRBV13
CASSFNRGKAYGYTF
>TRBV7-3
CASSLSAGGMKAFF
>TRBV6-1
CASSEAGSSRGELFF
>TRBV6-5
CASSPPGLTNTEAFF
>TRBV4-1
CASSQLPRDIASYEQYF
>TRBV6-7
CASRGLNTEAFF
>TRBV5-1
CASSARAGANEQFF